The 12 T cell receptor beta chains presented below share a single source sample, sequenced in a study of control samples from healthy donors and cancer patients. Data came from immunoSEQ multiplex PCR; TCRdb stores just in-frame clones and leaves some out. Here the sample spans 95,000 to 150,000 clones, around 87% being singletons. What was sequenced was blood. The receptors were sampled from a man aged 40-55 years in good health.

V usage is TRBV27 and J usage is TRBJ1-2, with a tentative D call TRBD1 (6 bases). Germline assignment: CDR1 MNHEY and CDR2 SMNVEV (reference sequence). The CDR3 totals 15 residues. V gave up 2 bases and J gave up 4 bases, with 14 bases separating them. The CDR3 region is CASSLQGGPSYGYTF. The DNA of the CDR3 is TGTGCCAGCAGTTTACAAGGGGGTCCCAGCTATGGCTACACCTTC.

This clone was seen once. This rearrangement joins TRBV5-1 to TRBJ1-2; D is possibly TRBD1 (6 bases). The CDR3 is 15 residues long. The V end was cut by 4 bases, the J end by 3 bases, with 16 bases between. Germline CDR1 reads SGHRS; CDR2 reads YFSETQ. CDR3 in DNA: TGCGCCAGCAGCACAGCCGGGAGGACAGACTATGGCTACACCTTC. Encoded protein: CASSTAGRTDYGYTF.

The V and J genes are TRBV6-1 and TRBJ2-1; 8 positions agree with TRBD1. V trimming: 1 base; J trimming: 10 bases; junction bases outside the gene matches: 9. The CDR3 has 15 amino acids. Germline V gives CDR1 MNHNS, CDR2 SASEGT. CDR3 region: CASSEVAGGPLEQFF. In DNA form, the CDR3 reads TGTGCCAGCAGTGAAGTCGCAGGGGGCCCACTCGAGCAGTTCTTC.

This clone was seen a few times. This chain's CDR3 is CASSVENTGELFF. In nucleotides, the CDR3 is TGTGCCAGCAGTGTAGAGAACACCGGGGAGCTGTTTTTT. The chain joins TRBV6-4 to TRBJ2-2; the D is unclear. Trimming removed 4 bases at V and 1 base at J, with 4 bases between. The CDR3 consists of 13 residues. The germline gives CDR1 MRHNA, CDR2 SNTAGT.

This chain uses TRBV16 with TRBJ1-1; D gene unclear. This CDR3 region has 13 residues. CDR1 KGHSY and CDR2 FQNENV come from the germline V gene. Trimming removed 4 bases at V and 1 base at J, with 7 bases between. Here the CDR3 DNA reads TGTGCCAGCAGCCTACAGCCGAACACTGAAGCTTTCTTT. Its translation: CASSLQPNTEAFF.

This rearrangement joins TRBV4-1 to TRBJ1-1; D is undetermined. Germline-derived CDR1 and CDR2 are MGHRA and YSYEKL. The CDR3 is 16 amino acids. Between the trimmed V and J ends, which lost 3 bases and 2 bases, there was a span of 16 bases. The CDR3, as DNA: TGCGCCAGCAGCCATGAAACCGACTTAGTTAACACTGAAGCTTTCTTT. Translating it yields CASSHETDLVNTEAFF.

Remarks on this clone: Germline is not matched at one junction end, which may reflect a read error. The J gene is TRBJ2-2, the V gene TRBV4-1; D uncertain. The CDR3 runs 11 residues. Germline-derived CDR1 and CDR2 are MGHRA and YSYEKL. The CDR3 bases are TGCGCCAGCAGCCACACAGGGGAGCTGTTTTTT. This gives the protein CASSHTGELFF.

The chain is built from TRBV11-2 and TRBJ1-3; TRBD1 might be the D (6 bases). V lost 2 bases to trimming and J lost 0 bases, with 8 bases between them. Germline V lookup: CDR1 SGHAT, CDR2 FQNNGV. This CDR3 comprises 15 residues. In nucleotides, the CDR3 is TGTGCCAGCAGCTTAACAGGGTCCTCTGGAAACACCATATATTTT. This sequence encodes CASSLTGSSGNTIYF. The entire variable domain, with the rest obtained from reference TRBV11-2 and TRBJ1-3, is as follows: EAGVAQSPRYKIIEKRQSVAFWCNPISGHATLYWYQQILGQGPKLLIQFQNNGVVDDSQLPKDRFSAERLKGVDSTLKIQPAKLEDSAVYLCASSLTGSSGNTIYFGEGSWLTVV.

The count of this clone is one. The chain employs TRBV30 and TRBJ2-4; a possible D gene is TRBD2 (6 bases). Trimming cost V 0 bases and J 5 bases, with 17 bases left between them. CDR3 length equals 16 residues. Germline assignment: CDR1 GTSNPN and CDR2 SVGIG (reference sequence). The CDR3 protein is CAWSVPDRGFQNIQYF. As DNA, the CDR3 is TGTGCCTGGAGTGTTCCCGATCGGGGGTTCCAAAACATTCAGTACTTC.

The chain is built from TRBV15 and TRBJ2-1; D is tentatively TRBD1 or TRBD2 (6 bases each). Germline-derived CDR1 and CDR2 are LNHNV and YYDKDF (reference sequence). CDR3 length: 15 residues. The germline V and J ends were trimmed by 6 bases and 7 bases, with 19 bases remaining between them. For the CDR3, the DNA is TGTGCCACCAGGAAAGGGGGGCCAAAGAAGAATGAGCAGTTCTTC. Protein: CATRKGGPKKNEQFF.

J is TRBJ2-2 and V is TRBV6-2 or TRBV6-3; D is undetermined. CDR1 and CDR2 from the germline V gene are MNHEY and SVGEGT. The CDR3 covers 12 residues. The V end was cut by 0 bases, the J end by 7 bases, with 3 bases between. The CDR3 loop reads CASSYSIGELFF. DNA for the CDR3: TGTGCCAGCAGTTACTCCATCGGGGAGCTGTTTTTT.

The CDR3 nucleotides are TGTGCCAGCAGCAAAGGGACAGGGGGCATGATTCGAATGGAGTTCTTC. The encoded protein is CASSKGTGGMIRMEFF. The chain combines TRBV5-8 with TRBJ2-1, with 12 bases aligning to TRBD1. This CDR3 spans 16 amino acids. CDR1 and CDR2 (germline): SGHTS, YDEGEE. The J segment lost 14 bases and the V segment lost 4 bases, leaving 16 bases of the junction unmatched.